This T cell receptor (beta chain) was identified during a study of beta chain features in type 1 diabetes. The collection from each donor was one heparinised blood draw averaging roughly 0.11 L. All of the isolated RNA was reverse transcribed, so expressed TCRB transcripts were sequenced. The table came from immunoSEQ multiplex PCR; TCRdb's copy has only in-frame clones and leaves some out. This table holds roughly 610,000 clones, about 14% found once. The table lists this clone with a few counts. Specimen: naive CD4+ T cells from blood. The origin of this receptor is a man aged 18 to 29 in good health.

CDR3: CSADRAQETQYF. The CDR3 nucleotides read TGCAGCGCCGACAGGGCTCAAGAGACCCAGTACTTC. J is TRBJ2-5 and V is TRBV29-1; 7 bases are a match to TRBD1. Trimming cost V 7 bases and J 2 bases; bases outside gene matches: 4. The CDR3 spans 12 residues. Germline CDR1 and CDR2: SQVTM and ANQGSEA.